This T cell receptor beta chain originates from a study (dated by TCRdb to the early 2020s). The research as a whole found: According to the authors, more investigation is needed, including longitudinal sampling and evaluation of a control group.

About this clone itself: The specificity of this receptor is unknown. No clone much larger than this one lies a single base away; base qualities are absent.

At the junction V is shortened by 5 bases and J by 3 bases, with 8 bases in between. Inclusive of the bounding cysteine and phenylalanine, the CDR3 is 12 residues long. Only CDR3 DNA is held: 36 bases, read in frame from base 1. Survey-level sequencing on the immunoSEQ platform was used to profile TCR beta chain repertoires. Per the original workflow: Repertoire diversity was quantified as the inverse Simpson index, and CDR3 amino acid length spectratypes and V-J pairing frequencies were compared. TCR beta CDR3 sequences were matched against VDJdb to annotate clonotypes specific to SARS-CoV-2, CMV, influenza A and EBV. TCRdb retrieved this table from immuneACCESS and kept in-frame rearrangements only. Not all clones are present; in checked studies, unresolved V genes account for under half, and no reason is known for the remainder. Clone size and V and J calls were adopted from that table, with D and trimming inferred from the DNA. For this sample there are 40,000 to 55,000 clones; 85% to 95% appear just once. The ten most abundant clones make up over 8.5% of the sample.

For TCR beta sequencing, genomic DNA was taken from unsorted PBMCs, and those PBMCs had been isolated from peripheral blood. The clonotype was recovered from a man in his forties with rheumatoid arthritis. The chain links TRBV12-3 or TRBV12-4 with TRBJ2-7; the D segment cannot be called with confidence. The material sequenced was PBMCs. The DNA reads as follows: TGTGCCAGCAGTCCCGACAACTACGAGCAGTACTTC. The translation is CASSPDNYEQYF.